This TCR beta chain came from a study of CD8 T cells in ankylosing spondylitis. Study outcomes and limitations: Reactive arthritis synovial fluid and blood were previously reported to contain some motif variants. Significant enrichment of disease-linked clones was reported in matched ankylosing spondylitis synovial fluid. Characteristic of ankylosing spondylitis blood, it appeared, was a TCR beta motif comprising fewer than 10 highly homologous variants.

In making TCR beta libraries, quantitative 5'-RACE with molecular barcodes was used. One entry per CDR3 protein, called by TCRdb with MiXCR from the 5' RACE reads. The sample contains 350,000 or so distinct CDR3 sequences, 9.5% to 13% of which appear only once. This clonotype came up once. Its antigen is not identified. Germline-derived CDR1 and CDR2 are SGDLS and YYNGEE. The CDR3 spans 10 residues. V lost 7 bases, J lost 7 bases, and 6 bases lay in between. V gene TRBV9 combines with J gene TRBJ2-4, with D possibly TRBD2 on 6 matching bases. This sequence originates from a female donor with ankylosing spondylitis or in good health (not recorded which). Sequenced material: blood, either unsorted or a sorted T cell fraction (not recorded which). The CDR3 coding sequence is TGTGCCAGCGGAGGGAACATTCAGTACTTC. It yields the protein CASGGNIQYF.